Listed here are 5 T cell receptor beta chains from one sample, sequenced in a study of cytomegalovirus exposure and HLA in healthy donors. PCR was performed using 60 Vbeta and 13 Jbeta primers. This table comes from immunoSEQ multiplex PCR, and its TCRdb copy is limited to in-frame clones, with some not included. This sample carries about 130,000 clones, roughly 84% of them seen once, and the ten largest clones take 0.95% to 1.5%. Sample: PBMCs. The receptors originated from a girl aged 2 to 10 in good health and CMV-seronegative.

This chain links TRBV5-1 with TRBJ1-2, with TRBD1 as a possible D gene (6 bases). The CDR3 consists of 17 residues. CDR1 SGHRS and CDR2 YFSETQ come from the germline V gene. Between the trimmed V and J ends, which lost 3 bases and 3 bases, there was a span of 21 bases. CDR3 amino acids: CASSSYRDKGSDYGYTF. As DNA, the CDR3 is TGCGCCAGCAGCTCCTACCGGGACAAAGGGTCCGACTATGGCTACACCTTC.

The chain employs TRBV30 and TRBJ1-2, with D hard to call. The length of the CDR3 is 13 residues. Germline CDR1 GTSNPN, CDR2 SVGIG (reference sequence). For the CDR3, the DNA is TGTGCTCGGGAGGGCCTAGGTGGCTATGGCTACACCTTC. Translated: CAREGLGGYGYTF.

On this clone itself: Other DNA sequences in the sample encode the same CDR3. The rearrangement links TRBV18 to TRBJ2-7, with 11 nucleotides matching TRBD1. The CDR3 length is 14 residues. V lost 2 bases to trimming and J lost 3 bases; unmatched junction nucleotides: 0. Germline values: CDR1 KGHSH, CDR2 LQKENI. The CDR3 here is CASSPGTGGYEQYF. In DNA form, the CDR3 reads TGTGCCAGCTCACCAGGGACAGGGGGCTACGAGCAGTACTTC.

This clone was recorded a few times. The V call is TRBV5-1, the J call TRBJ1-1; D uncertain. V shed 4 bases and J shed 0 bases, with 10 bases lying between them. There are 14 residues in the CDR3. Looked up from germline, CDR1 is SGHRS and CDR2 is YFSETQ. The CDR3 DNA reads TGCGCCAGCAGCACGGACGGGATGAACACTGAAGCTTTCTTT. This translates into CASSTDGMNTEAFF.

V is TRBV7-9 and J is TRBJ1-6; weak D call: TRBD1 (6 bases). The CDR3 spans 14 residues. Germline V gives CDR1 SEHNR, CDR2 FQNEAQ (reference sequence). The ends were cut back, 3 bases at V and 6 bases at J, with 9 bases in the middle. The CDR3 DNA follows: TGTGCCAGCAGCTTGGTACAGGGTAATTCACCCCTCCACTTT. It specifies CASSLVQGNSPLHF.